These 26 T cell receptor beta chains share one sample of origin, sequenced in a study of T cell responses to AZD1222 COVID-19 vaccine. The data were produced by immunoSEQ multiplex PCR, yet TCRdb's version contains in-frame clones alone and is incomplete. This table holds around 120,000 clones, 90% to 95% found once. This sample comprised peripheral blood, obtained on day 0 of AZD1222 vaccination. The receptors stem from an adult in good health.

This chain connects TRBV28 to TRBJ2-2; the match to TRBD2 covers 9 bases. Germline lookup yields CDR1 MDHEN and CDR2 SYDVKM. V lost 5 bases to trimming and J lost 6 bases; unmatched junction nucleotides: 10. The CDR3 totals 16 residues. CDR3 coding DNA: TGTGCCAGCAGTCCACGGGGCGGGAGGGCCCCCGGGGAGCTGTTTTTT. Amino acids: CASSPRGGRAPGELFF.

The chain's CDR3 is CATSGGRDRDTGELFF. The CDR3 DNA sequence: TGTGCCACCAGTGGGGGCCGGGACAGGGATACCGGGGAGCTGTTTTTT. The chain combines TRBV24-1 with TRBJ2-2; 9 bases align to TRBD1. The CDR3 has 16 residues. Germline lookup yields CDR1 KGHDR and CDR2 SFDVKD. J gave up 5 bases and V 5 bases, and 8 bases lay outside the gene matches.

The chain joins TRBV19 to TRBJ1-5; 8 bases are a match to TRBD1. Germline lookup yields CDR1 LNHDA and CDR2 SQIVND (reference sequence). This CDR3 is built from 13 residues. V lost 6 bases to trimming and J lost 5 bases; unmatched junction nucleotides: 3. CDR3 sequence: CASSPDRDQPQHF. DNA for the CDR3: TGTGCCAGTAGCCCGGACAGGGATCAGCCCCAGCATTTT.

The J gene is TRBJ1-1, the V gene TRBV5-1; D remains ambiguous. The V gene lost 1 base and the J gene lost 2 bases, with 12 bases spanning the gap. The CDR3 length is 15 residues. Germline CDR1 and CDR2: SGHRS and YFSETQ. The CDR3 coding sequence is TGCGCCAGCAGCTTGCTCACGGTAGGCAACACTGAAGCTTTCTTT. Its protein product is CASSLLTVGNTEAFF. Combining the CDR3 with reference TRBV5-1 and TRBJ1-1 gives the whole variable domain KAGVTQTPRYLIKTRGQQVTLSCSPISGHRSVSWYQQTPGQGLQFLFEYFSETQRNKGNFPGRFSGRQFSNSRSEMNVSTLELGDSALYLCASSLLTVGNTEAFFGQGTRLTVV.

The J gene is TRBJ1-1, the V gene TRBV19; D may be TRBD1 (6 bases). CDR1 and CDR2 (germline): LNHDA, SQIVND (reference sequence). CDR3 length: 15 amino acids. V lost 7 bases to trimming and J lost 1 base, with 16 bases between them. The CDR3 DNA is TGTGCCAGTAATCCTTCCGGGACACCGAACACTGAAGCTTTCTTT. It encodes CASNPSGTPNTEAFF.

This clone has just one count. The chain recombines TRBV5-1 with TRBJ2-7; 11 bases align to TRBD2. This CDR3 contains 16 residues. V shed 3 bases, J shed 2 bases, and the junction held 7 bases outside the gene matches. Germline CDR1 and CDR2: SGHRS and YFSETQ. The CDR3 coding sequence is TGCGCCAGCAGCTCGAGGCTAGCGGGAGGCCCCTACGAGCAGTACTTC. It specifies CASSSRLAGGPYEQYF.

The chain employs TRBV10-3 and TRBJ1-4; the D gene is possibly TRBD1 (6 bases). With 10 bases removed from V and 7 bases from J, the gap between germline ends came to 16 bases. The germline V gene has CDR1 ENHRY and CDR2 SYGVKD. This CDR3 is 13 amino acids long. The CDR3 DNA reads TGTGCCAGCCACCGGGACATTATTGAAAAACTGTTTTTT. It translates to CASHRDIIEKLFF.

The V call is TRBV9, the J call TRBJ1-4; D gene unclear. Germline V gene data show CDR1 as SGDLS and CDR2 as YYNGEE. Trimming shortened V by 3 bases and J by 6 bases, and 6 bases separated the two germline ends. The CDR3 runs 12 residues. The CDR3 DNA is TGTGCCAGCAGCGGGGGAGATGAAAAACTGTTTTTT. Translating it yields CASSGGDEKLFF.

For the CDR3, the DNA is TGTGCCAGCAGCTTGGAAGTAGCGGGTCTCTCCTACGAGCAGTACTTC. This codes for CASSLEVAGLSYEQYF. This rearrangement joins TRBV5-4 to TRBJ2-7, with 7 bases identical to TRBD2. The J segment lost 0 bases and the V segment lost 0 bases, leaving 6 bases of the junction unmatched. The CDR3 sequence is 16 residues long. Germline V gives CDR1 SGHNT, CDR2 YYREEE (reference sequence).

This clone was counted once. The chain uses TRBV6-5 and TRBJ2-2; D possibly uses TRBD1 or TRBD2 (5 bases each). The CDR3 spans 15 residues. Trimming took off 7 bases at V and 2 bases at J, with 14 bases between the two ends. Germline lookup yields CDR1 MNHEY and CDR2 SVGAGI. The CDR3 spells CASTSRGRNTGELFF. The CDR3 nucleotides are TGTGCCAGCACCTCCCGGGGCAGAAACACCGGGGAGCTGTTTTTT.

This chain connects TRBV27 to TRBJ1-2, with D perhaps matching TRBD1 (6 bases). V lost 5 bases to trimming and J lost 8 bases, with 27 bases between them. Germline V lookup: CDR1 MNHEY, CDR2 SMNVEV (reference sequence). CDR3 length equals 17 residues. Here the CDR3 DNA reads TGTGCCAGCAGTCCCCGGACAGAAACTATTCCCTATGGAGGCTACACCTTC. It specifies CASSPRTETIPYGGYTF.

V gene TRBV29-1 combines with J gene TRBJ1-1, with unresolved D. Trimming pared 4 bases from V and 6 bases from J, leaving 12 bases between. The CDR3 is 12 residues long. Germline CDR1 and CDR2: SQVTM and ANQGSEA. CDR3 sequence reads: CSVGVHRPEAFF. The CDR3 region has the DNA TGCAGCGTTGGGGTTCATCGGCCTGAAGCTTTCTTT.

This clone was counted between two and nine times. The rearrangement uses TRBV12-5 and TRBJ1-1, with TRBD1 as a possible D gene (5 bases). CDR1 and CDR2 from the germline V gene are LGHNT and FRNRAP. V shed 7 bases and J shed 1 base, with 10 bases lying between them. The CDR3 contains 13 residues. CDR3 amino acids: CASVSGRNTEAFF. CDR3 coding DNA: TGTGCTAGTGTCTCAGGGAGGAACACTGAAGCTTTCTTT.

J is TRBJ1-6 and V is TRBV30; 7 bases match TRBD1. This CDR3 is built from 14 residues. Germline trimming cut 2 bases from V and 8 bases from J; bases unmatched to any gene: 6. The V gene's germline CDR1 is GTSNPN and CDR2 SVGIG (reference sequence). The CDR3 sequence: CAWSPDRDDSPLHF. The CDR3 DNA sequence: TGTGCCTGGAGTCCTGACAGGGATGATTCACCCCTCCACTTT.

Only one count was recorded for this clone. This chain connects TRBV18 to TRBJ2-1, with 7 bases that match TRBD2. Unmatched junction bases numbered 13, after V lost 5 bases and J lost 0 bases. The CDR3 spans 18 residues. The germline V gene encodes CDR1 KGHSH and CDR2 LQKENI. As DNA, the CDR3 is TGTGCCAGCTCATTCGGGGGGATATATTATAGCTCCTACAATGAGCAGTTCTTC. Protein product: CASSFGGIYYSSYNEQFF.

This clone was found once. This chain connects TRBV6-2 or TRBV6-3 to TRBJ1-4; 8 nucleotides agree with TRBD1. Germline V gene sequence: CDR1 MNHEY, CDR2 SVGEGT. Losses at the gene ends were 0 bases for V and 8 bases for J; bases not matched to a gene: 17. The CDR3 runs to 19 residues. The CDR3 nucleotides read TGTGCCAGCAGTTACTCGGTGCAGGGGGCGCGGGAAGCCTCGGAAAAACTGTTTTTT. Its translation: CASSYSVQGAREASEKLFF.

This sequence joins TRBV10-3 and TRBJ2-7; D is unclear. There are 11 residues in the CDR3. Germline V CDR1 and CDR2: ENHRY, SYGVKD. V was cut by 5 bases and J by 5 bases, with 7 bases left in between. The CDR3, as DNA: TGTGCCATCAGTACCGCGAACGAGCAGTACTTC. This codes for CAISTANEQYF.

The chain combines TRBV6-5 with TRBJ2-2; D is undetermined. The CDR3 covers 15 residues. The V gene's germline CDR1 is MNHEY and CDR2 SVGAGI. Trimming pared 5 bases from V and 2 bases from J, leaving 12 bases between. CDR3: CASSRTGRNTGELFF. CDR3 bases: TGTGCCAGCAGTCGGACGGGCAGAAACACCGGGGAGCTGTTTTTT.

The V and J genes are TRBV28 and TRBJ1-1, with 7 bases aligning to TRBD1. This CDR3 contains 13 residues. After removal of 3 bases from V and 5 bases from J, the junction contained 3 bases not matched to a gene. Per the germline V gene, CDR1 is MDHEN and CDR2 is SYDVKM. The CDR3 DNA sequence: TGTGCCAGCAGTTTGGGACAGAGTACTGAAGCTTTCTTT. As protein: CASSLGQSTEAFF.

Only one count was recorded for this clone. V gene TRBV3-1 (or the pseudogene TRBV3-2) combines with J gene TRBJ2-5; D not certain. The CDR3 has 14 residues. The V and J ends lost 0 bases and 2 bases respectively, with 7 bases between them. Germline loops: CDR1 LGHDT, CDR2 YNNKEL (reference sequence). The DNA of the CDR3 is TGTGCCAGCAGCCAAGATACCGGGCAAGAGACCCAGTACTTC. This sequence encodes CASSQDTGQETQYF.

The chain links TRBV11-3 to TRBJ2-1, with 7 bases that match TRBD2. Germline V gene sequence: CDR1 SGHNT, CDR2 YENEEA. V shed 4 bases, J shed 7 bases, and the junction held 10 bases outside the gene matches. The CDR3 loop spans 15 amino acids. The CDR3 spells CASSSSWTSLNEQFF. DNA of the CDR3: TGTGCCAGCAGCTCCTCATGGACTAGTCTAAATGAGCAGTTCTTC.

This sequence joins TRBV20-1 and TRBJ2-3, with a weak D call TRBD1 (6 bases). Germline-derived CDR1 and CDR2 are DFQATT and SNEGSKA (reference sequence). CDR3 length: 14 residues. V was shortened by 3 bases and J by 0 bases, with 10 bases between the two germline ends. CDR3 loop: CSASFGTSTDTQYF. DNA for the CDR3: TGCAGTGCTAGTTTCGGGACAAGCACAGATACGCAGTATTTT.

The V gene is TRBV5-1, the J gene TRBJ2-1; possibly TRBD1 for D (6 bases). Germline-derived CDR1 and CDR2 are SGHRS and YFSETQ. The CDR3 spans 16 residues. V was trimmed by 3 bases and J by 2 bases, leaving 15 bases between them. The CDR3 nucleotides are TGCGCCAGCAGCTATCAGGGGCGGGCTACCTACAATGAGCAGTTCTTC. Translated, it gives CASSYQGRATYNEQFF.

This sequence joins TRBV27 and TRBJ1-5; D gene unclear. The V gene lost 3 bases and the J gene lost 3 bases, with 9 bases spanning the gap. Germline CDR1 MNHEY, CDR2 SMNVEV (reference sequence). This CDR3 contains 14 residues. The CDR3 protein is CASSFAVNNQPQHF. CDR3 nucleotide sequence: TGTGCCAGCAGTTTTGCGGTTAACAATCAGCCCCAGCATTTT.

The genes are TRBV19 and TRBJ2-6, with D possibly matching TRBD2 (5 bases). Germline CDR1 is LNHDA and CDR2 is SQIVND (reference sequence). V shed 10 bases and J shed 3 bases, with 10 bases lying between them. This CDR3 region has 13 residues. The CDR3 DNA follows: TGTGCCACCCACGGGGTTGGGGCCAACGTCCTGACTTTC. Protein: CATHGVGANVLTF.

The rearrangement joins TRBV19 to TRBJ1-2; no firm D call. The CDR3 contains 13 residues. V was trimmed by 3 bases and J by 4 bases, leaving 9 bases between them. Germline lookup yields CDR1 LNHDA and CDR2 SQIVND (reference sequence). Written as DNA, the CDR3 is TGTGCCAGTAGTATCATGGACGGCTATGGCTACACCTTC. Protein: CASSIMDGYGYTF.